One and the same sample provided the 21 T cell receptor beta chains below, sequenced in a study of cytomegalovirus exposure and HLA in healthy donors. Researchers ran the PCR with 60 Vbeta and 13 Jbeta primers. Sequencing used immunoSEQ multiplex PCR; TCRdb keeps in-frame clones, though not all of them. This table holds 120,000 or so clones, around 80% found once. The sequenced sample was PBMCs. The receptor source for this set is a female donor in good health and CMV-seronegative.

The V gene is TRBV15, the J gene TRBJ2-5; 9 nucleotides line up with TRBD2. Trimming took 1 base from V and 4 from J; bases not matched to a gene: 13. CDR1 is LNHNV and CDR2 is YYDKDF in the germline V gene (reference sequence). This CDR3 contains 18 residues. CDR3 region: CATSRVIAGTSKRETQYF. CDR3 in DNA: TGTGCCACCAGCAGAGTGATAGCCGGGACTAGCAAGAGAGAGACCCAGTACTTC.

This chain joins TRBV2 and TRBJ2-3; TRBD2 is a possible D gene (5 bases). Trimming left V 6 bases short and J 0 bases short, with 13 bases between. Germline V CDR1 and CDR2: SNHLY, FYNNEI. The CDR3 is made up of 15 amino acids. As DNA, the CDR3 is TGTGCCAGCAGGGGCCCGGGATCTAGCACAGATACGCAGTATTTT. It encodes CASRGPGSSTDTQYF.

V and J are TRBV2 and TRBJ1-6; TRBD1 agrees at 11 bases. The ends lost 6 bases at V and 7 bases at J; junction bases unmatched: 5. The length of the CDR3 is 15 residues. CDR1 SNHLY and CDR2 FYNNEI come from the germline V gene. The DNA of the CDR3 is TGTGCCAGCAGGGATTGGGACAGGGGGAATTCACCCCTCCACTTT. Residues: CASRDWDRGNSPLHF.

The V gene is TRBV4-2, the J gene TRBJ2-3; D is unclear. Per germline, CDR1 LGHNA and CDR2 YNFKEQ. V gave up 4 bases and J gave up 2 bases, with 13 bases separating them. The CDR3 runs 15 residues. CDR3 loop: CASSPQIEYTDTQYF. CDR3 coding DNA: TGTGCCAGCAGCCCTCAAATAGAGTACACAGATACGCAGTATTTT.

The chain uses TRBV9 and TRBJ2-1; 7 bases map to TRBD1. Germline V gene data show CDR1 as SGDLS and CDR2 as YYNGEE. The ends lost 3 bases at V and 4 bases at J; junction bases unmatched: 10. The CDR3 runs to 16 residues. The DNA of the CDR3 is TGTGCCAGCAGCGCTGGTGGGGGACAGTCGTACAATGAGCAGTTCTTC. This sequence encodes CASSAGGGQSYNEQFF.

The genes are TRBV7-2 and TRBJ2-2; TRBD2 matches 9 bases. Germline-derived CDR1 and CDR2 are SGHTA and FQGNSA. The CDR3 loop spans 17 amino acids. Losses at the gene ends were 3 bases for V and 1 base for J; bases not matched to a gene: 6. The CDR3 coding sequence is TGTGCCAGCAGCTTGGGCAAACTAGCGGGGAACACCGGGGAGCTGTTTTTT. This translates into CASSLGKLAGNTGELFF.

The chain links TRBV28 to TRBJ2-2, with D unclear. The CDR3 consists of 12 residues. Trimming pared 7 bases from V and 7 bases from J, leaving 10 bases between. The germline gives CDR1 MDHEN, CDR2 SYDVKM. CDR3 sequence reads: CASTPIGGELFF. The CDR3 nucleotides are TGTGCCAGCACCCCCATCGGCGGGGAGCTGTTTTTT. Combining the CDR3 with reference TRBV28 and TRBJ2-2 gives the whole variable domain DVKVTQSSRYLVKRTGEKVFLECVQDMDHENMFWYRQDPGLGLRLIYFSYDVKMKEKGDIPEGYSVSREKKERFSLILESASTNQTSMYLCASTPIGGELFFGEGSRLTVL.

V is TRBV19 and J is TRBJ2-2; tentative D call: TRBD1 (7 bases). Germline V gives CDR1 LNHDA, CDR2 SQIVND (reference sequence). CDR3 length equals 16 residues. The V end lost 5 bases, the J end lost 6 bases, and 19 bases lay between the germline ends. Here the CDR3 reads CASSWGDSQVAGELFF. The CDR3 DNA reads TGTGCCAGTAGTTGGGGGGACAGCCAAGTTGCCGGGGAGCTGTTTTTT.

Note on this clone: No conserved phenylalanine or tryptophan is present at the end of the CDR3, so a read error is the likely explanation. No DNA is shown, since the ends of the CDR3 on it are uncertain; the CDR3 is the one TCRdb lists. V gene TRBV21-1 combines with J gene TRBJ2-7; the D call in the table, TRBD2, was not verified against the DNA. TRBV21-1 is recorded as a pseudogene. The CDR3 totals 10 residues, both ends included. CDR3 sequence reads: CASSKNSYTG.

Regarding this clone: An end of the junction differs from the germline gene, which may be a read error. The CDR3 nucleotides read TGCGCCAGCAGCCAAGATAGGGGTGGAGGGACCAGATATTTT. As protein: CASSQDRGGGTRYF. This chain joins TRBV4-1 and TRBJ1-3, with D possibly TRBD1 on 5 matching bases. The CDR3 runs to 14 residues. Germline V gene lookup returns CDR1 MGHRA and CDR2 YSYEKL.

This clone was counted once. The gene calls are TRBV28 and TRBJ1-4, with 7 bases that match TRBD1. The V gene's germline CDR1 is MDHEN and CDR2 SYDVKM. There are 14 residues in the CDR3. V dropped 6 bases and J dropped 5; count of bases not matched to a gene: 6. The DNA of the CDR3 is TGTGCCAGCAGCTTGACAGGGAGAAATGAAAAACTGTTTTTT. Its protein is CASSLTGRNEKLFF.

The V and J genes are TRBV19 and TRBJ2-7; possible D gene TRBD1, 6 bases. This CDR3 comprises 14 residues. V lost 3 bases and J 0 bases, leaving 9 bases between the germline ends. CDR1 is LNHDA, CDR2 SQIVND, per germline (reference sequence). CDR3 region: CASSIRRGSYEQYF. DNA of the CDR3: TGTGCCAGTAGTATTCGCAGGGGCTCCTACGAGCAGTACTTC.

J is TRBJ2-2 and V is TRBV5-1; 11 bases are shared with TRBD2. The CDR3 runs 15 residues. The J segment lost 4 bases and the V segment lost 4 bases, leaving 3 bases of the junction unmatched. CDR1 is SGHRS and CDR2 is YFSETQ in the germline V gene. CDR3 sequence (DNA): TGCGCCAGCAGCGCCGGACTAGCGGGCACCGGGGAGCTGTTTTTT. This codes for CASSAGLAGTGELFF.

This chain uses TRBV30 with TRBJ1-5; 7 bases are shared with TRBD1. CDR1 is GTSNPN, CDR2 SVGIG, per germline (reference sequence). This CDR3 has 15 amino acids. V trimming: 0 bases; J trimming: 2 bases; junction bases outside the gene matches: 4. The CDR3 sequence is CAWSVGGSGNQPQHF. CDR3 in DNA: TGTGCCTGGAGTGTAGGGGGCTCGGGCAATCAGCCCCAGCATTTT.

The chain has TRBV18 and TRBJ2-7; 10 bases are a match to TRBD1. The CDR3 extends over 15 amino acids. Germline V lookup: CDR1 KGHSH, CDR2 LQKENI. V lost 2 bases and J lost 7; bases outside the gene matches: 8. The CDR3 region has the DNA TGTGCCAGCTCACCATCCGGGACAGGGGTTGGGGAGCAGTACTTC. It yields the protein CASSPSGTGVGEQYF.

The chain links TRBV5-1 to TRBJ2-7; D is unresolved. The CDR3 consists of 16 residues. CDR1 and CDR2 from the germline V gene are SGHRS and YFSETQ. The V and J ends lost 4 bases and 0 bases respectively, with 17 bases between them. The chain's CDR3 is CASSPGEADASYEQYF. CDR3 sequence (DNA): TGCGCCAGCAGCCCGGGTGAGGCGGATGCCTCCTACGAGCAGTACTTC.

The chain recombines TRBV18 with TRBJ2-1; 9 bases fit TRBD2. V trimming: 3 bases; J trimming: 7 bases; junction bases outside the gene matches: 10. The CDR3 spans 16 residues. CDR1 is KGHSH, CDR2 LQKENI, per germline. CDR3 nucleotides: TGTGCCAGCTCACCGGTAGCGGGAGTGGTCGGGAATGAGCAGTTCTTC. This gives the protein CASSPVAGVVGNEQFF. The complete variable domain, with remaining parts taken from reference TRBV18 and TRBJ2-1, reads NAGVMQNPRHLVRRRGQEARLRCSPMKGHSHVYWYRQLPEEGLKFMVYLQKENIIDESGMPKERFSAEFPKEGPSILRIQQVVRGDSAAYFCASSPVAGVVGNEQFFGPGTRLTVL.

CDR3 coding DNA: TGTGCCTGGAGGGCTACGGGGACTAACTATGGCTACACCTTC. Amino acid sequence: CAWRATGTNYGYTF. The genes are TRBV30 and TRBJ1-2; no reliable D call. The CDR3 is made up of 14 amino acids. Germline-derived CDR1 and CDR2 are GTSNPN and SVGIG (reference sequence). The V and J ends lost 3 bases and 0 bases respectively, with 11 bases between them.

The V call is TRBV15, the J call TRBJ2-5; 10 nucleotides match TRBD1. Judging by the DNA end, TRBJ2-7 fits better; the J call may be wrong. Germline lookup yields CDR1 LNHNV and CDR2 YYDKDF (reference sequence). The CDR3 extends over 17 amino acids. The CDR3: CATSRDLGDRGGHEQYF. As DNA, the CDR3 is TGTGCCACCAGCAGAGATCTGGGGGACAGGGGAGGCCACGAGCAGTACTTC.

J is TRBJ2-7 and V is TRBV2, with D perhaps TRBD1 (6 bases). The CDR3 has 13 residues. Germline CDR1 reads SNHLY; CDR2 reads FYNNEI. V dropped 6 bases and J dropped 6 bases, with 15 bases sitting between them. CDR3 sequence: CASSQDSDTEQYF. CDR3 coding DNA: TGTGCCAGCAGCCAGGACAGTGACACCGAGCAGTACTTC.

This chain links TRBV7-3 with TRBJ1-1, with D hard to call. This CDR3 comprises 13 residues. The V and J ends lost 0 bases and 4 bases respectively, with 6 bases between them. Germline V gene sequence: CDR1 SGHTA, CDR2 FQGTGA. The chain's CDR3 is CASSLTLITEAFF. The CDR3 nucleotides read TGTGCCAGCAGCTTAACGTTAATCACTGAAGCTTTCTTT. Filled out from reference TRBV7-3 and TRBJ1-1, the complete variable domain reads GAGVSQTPSNKVTEKGKYVELRCDPISGHTALYWYRQSLGQGPEFLIYFQGTGAADDSGLPNDRFFAVRPEGSVSTLKIQRTERGDSAVYLCASSLTLITEAFFGQGTRLTVV.